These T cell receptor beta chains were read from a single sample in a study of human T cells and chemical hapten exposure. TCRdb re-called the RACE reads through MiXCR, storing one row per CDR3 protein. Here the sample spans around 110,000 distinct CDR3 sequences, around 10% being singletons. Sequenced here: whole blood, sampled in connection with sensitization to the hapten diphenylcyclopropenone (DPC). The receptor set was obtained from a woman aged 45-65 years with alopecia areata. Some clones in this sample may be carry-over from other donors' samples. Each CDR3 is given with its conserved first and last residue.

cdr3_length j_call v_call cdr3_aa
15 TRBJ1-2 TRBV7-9 CASSLSDRPNYGYTF
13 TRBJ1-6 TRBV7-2 CASIQGYNSPLHF
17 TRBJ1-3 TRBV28 CASIRGGSSSSGNTIYF
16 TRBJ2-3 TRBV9 CASSARPQLSTDTQYF
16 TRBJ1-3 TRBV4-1 CASSQVSTSPGNTIYF
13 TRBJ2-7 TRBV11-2 CASRRTGISEQYF
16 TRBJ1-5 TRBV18 CASSPGTGGDNQPQHF
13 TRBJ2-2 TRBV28 CASSFLNTGELFF
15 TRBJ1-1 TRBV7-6 CASSLFQGQNTEAFF
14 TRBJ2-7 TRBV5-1 CASSLAGVGYEQYF
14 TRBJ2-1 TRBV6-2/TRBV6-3 CASSYTGQNNEQFF
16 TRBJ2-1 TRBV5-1 CASSLYPSGRTNEQFF
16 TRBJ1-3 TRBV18 CASSQGQTTAGNTIYF
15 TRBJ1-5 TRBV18 CASSSDRAKHQPQHF
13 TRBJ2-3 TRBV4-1 CASSQAGTDTQYF
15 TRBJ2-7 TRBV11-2 CASSFASGSSDEQYF
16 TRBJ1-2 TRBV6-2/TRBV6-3 CASTPWTGGLNYGYTF